The entry below describes one T cell receptor beta chain. The data originate from a study of cytomegalovirus exposure and HLA in healthy donors. Researchers ran the PCR with 60 Vbeta and 13 Jbeta primers. The table came from immunoSEQ multiplex PCR; TCRdb's copy has only in-frame clones and leaves some out. The top ten clones hold approximately 6.8% of a sample with approximately 170,000 clones, 65% to 80% of them seen once. CDR3 size: 12 residues. The germline CDR1 and CDR2 sequences are MDHEN and SYDVKM. J was trimmed by 11 bases and V by 7 bases; bases with no gene match: 10. The sequenced sample was PBMCs. The sequence was obtained from a woman aged 40 to 50 in good health and CMV-seropositive. The genes are TRBV28 and TRBJ1-1, with 7 bases identical to TRBD1. The CDR3 nucleotides are TGTGCCAGCACCTCGACAGGGCGATGCGCTTTCTTT. This sequence encodes CASTSTGRCAFF.